A single sample is the source of the 5 T cell receptor beta chains below, sequenced in a study of T cell repertoires in cytomegalovirus infection. What these receptors recognize is not known. TCRdb re-called the reads with MiXCR, one entry per CDR3 protein. The sample yields some 99,000 distinct CDR3 sequences, around 31% seen once. The sample consisted of CD8+ T cells from cultured PBMCs, taken from culture after CMV antigen stimulation. The source is a human donor in good health (CMV status not recorded). Some clones in this sample may be carry-over from other donors' samples.

This chain joins TRBV7-6 and TRBJ2-7; 7 bases agree with TRBD2. This CDR3 comprises 15 residues. Germline values: CDR1 SGHVS, CDR2 FNYEAQ. J lost 4 bases, V lost 5 bases, and 11 bases had no gene match. The CDR3: CASSPWMLAAYEQYF. The CDR3 DNA follows: TGTGCCAGCAGCCCCTGGATGCTAGCGGCGTACGAGCAGTACTTC.

The chain has TRBV6-2 or TRBV6-3 and TRBJ2-3; 7 nucleotides agree with TRBD2. Trimming removed 0 bases from V and 0 bases from J; junction bases left unmatched: 3. In germline, CDR1 is MNHEY, CDR2 SVGEGT. The CDR3 is 16 amino acids. The DNA for the CDR3 is TGTGCCAGCAGTTACTCGGAGGGAGGGAGCACAGATACGCAGTATTTT. Its translation is CASSYSEGGSTDTQYF.

This clonotype was recorded a few times. The gene calls are TRBV27 and TRBJ1-4; D is undetermined. Trimming left V 2 bases short and J 3 bases short, with 7 bases between. Germline V gives CDR1 MNHEY, CDR2 SMNVEV (reference sequence). This CDR3 spans 14 amino acids. CDR3 coding DNA: TGTGCCAGCAGTTTACGGCAAGCTAATGAAAAACTGTTTTTT. It encodes CASSLRQANEKLFF. The full variable domain, rest sourced from reference TRBV27 and TRBJ1-4, is EAQVTQNPRYLITVTGKKLTVTCSQNMNHEYMSWYRQDPGLGLRQIYYSMNVEVTDKGDVPEGYKVSRKEKRNFPLILESPSPNQTSLYFCASSLRQANEKLFFGSGTQLSVL.

This clonotype was seen only a few times. The chain joins TRBV11-1 to TRBJ2-7, with 11 bases lining up with TRBD1. V gave up 5 bases and J gave up 4 bases; unmatched junction bases: 4. The CDR3 length is 14 residues. Germline CDR1 reads SGHAT; CDR2 reads FQDESV (reference sequence). The CDR3 region is CASSIGQGAYEQYF. The DNA for the CDR3 is TGTGCCAGCAGCATCGGACAGGGGGCTTACGAGCAGTACTTC.

As to this clonotype: A much larger clone is a single base away; this may be a read error. J is TRBJ1-1 and V is TRBV7-4; D gene unclear. Germline V gene data show CDR1 as SGHVT and CDR2 as SQSDAQ. CDR3 length equals 12 residues. The CDR3 region is CAISLIASEAFF. CDR3 in DNA: TGTGCCATCAGCTTAATAGCCTCTGAAGCTTTCTTT.